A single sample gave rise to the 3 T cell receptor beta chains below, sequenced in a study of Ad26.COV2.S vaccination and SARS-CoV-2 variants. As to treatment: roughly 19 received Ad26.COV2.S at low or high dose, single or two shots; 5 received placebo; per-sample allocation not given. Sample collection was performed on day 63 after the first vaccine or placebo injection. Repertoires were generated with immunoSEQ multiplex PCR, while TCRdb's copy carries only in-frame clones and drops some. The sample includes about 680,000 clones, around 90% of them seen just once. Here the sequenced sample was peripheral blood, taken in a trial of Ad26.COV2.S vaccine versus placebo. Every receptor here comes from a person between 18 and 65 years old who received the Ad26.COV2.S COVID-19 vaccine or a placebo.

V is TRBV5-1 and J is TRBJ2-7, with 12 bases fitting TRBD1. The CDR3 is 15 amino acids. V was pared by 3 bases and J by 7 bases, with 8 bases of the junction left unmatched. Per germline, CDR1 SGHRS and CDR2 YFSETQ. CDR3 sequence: CASSSGQGASREQYF. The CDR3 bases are TGCGCCAGCAGCTCGGGACAGGGGGCATCTAGGGAGCAGTACTTC.

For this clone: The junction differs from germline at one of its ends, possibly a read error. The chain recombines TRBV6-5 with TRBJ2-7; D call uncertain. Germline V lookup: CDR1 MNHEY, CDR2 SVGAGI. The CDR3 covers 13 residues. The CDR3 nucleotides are TGTGCCAGCAGTGACTCCTTTAGATACGAGCAGTACTTC. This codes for CASSDSFRYEQYF.

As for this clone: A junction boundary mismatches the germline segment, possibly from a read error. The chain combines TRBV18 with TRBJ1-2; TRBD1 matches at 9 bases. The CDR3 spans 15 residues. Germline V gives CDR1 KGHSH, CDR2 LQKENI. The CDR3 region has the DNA TGTGCCAGCTCGCCACCGGGACAGGGAAACTATGGCTACACCTTC. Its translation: CASSPPGQGNYGYTF.